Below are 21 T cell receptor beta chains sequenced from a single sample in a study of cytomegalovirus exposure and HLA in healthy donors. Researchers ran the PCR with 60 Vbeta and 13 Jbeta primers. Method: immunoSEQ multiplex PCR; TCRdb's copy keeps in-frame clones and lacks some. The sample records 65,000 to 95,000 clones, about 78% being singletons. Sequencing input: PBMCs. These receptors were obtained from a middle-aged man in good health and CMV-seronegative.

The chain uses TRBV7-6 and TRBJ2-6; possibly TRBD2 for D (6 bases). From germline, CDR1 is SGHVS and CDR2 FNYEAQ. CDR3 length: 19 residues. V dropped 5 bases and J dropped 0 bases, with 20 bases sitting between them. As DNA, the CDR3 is TGTGCCAGCAGCGGGACTGCAAGACTTGATTACTCTGGGGCCAACGTCCTGACTTTC. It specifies CASSGTARLDYSGANVLTF. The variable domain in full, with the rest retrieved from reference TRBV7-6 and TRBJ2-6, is GAGVSQSPRYKVTKRGQDVALRCDPISGHVSLYWYRQALGQGPEFLTYFNYEAQQDKSGLPNDRFSAERPEGSISTLTIQRTEQRDSAMYRCASSGTARLDYSGANVLTFGAGSRLTVL.

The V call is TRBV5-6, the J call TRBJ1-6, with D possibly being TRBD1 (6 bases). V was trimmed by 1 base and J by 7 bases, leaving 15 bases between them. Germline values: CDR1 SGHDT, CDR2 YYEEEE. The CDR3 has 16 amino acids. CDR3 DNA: TGTGCCAGCAGCTTGAAAACCGGGACAAGGAATTCACCCCTCCACTTT. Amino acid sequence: CASSLKTGTRNSPLHF. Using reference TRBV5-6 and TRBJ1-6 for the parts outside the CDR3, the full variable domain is DAGVTQSPTHLIKTRGQQVTLRCSPKSGHDTVSWYQQALGQGPQFIFQYYEEEERQRGNFPDRFSGHQFPNYSSELNVNALLLGDSALYLCASSLKTGTRNSPLHFGNGTRLTVT.

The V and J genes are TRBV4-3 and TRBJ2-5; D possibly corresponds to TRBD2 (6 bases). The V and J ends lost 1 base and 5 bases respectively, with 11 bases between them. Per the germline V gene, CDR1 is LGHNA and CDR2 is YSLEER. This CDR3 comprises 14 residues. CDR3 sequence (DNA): TGCGCCAGCAGCCAAGTTGAACGGGGGGAGACCCAGTACTTC. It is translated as CASSQVERGETQYF.

CDR3 sequence (DNA): TGTGCCAGCAGCAAAAGGGACTGGCCTGTGGCTGAGCAGTTCTTC. It codes for CASSKRDWPVAEQFF. The V and J genes are TRBV7-2 and TRBJ2-1; possibly TRBD2 for D (6 bases). Trimming took 5 bases from V and 9 from J, leaving 20 bases between them. The CDR3 runs 15 residues. From germline, CDR1 is SGHTA and CDR2 FQGNSA.

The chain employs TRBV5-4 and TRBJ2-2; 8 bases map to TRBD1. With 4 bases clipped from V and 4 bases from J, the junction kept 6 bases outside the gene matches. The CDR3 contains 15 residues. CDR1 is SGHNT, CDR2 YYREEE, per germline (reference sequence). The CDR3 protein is CASSPRQGPTGELFF. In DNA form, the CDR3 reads TGTGCCAGCAGCCCCAGACAGGGGCCCACCGGGGAGCTGTTTTTT.

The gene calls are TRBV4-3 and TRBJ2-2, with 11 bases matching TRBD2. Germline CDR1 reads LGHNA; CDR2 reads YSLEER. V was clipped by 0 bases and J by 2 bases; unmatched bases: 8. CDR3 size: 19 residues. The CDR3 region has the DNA TGCGCCAGCAGCCAAGATCCCCCGGGACTAGCGGTAAACACCGGGGAGCTGTTTTTT. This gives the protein CASSQDPPGLAVNTGELFF.

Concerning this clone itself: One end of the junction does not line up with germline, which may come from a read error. CDR3 in DNA: TGTTCCAGCAGCCGCCTCTCGGGTTCGGATAATGGCGGGAAACTGTTTTTT. Translating gives CSSSRLSGSDNGGKLFF. The chain joins TRBV7-9 to TRBJ1-4; no reliable D call. This CDR3 has 17 amino acids. Germline V CDR1 and CDR2: SEHNR, FQNEAQ (reference sequence).

The CDR3 region is CASRSYRFSNSPLHF. The CDR3 DNA follows: TGTGCCAGCAGATCCTATAGATTTTCTAATTCACCCCTCCACTTT. This chain joins TRBV6-5 and TRBJ1-6, with no clear D. CDR1 and CDR2 (germline): MNHEY, SVGAGI. This CDR3 has 15 residues. Trimming removed 6 bases from V and 6 bases from J, with 15 bases in between.

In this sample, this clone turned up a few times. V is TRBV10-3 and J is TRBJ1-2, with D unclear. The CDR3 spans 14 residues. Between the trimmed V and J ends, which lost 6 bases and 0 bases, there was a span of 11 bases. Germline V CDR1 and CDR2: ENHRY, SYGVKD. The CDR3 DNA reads TGTGCCATCAGGCCCACGTTAGCTAACTATGGCTACACCTTC. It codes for CAIRPTLANYGYTF.

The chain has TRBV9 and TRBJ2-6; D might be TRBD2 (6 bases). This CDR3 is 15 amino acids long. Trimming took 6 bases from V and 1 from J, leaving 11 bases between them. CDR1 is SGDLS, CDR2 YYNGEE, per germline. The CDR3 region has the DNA TGTGCCAGCAACCCCGGGGGTTCTGGGGCCAACGTCCTGACTTTC. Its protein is CASNPGGSGANVLTF. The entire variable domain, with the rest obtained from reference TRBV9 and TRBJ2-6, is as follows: DSGVTQTPKHLITATGQRVTLRCSPRSGDLSVYWYQQSLDQGLQFLIQYYNGEERAKGNILERFSAQQFPDLHSELNLSSLELGDSALYFCASNPGGSGANVLTFGAGSRLTVL.

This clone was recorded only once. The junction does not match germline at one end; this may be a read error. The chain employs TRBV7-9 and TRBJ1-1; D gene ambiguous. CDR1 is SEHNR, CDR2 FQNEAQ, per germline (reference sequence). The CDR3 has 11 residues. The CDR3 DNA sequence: TGTTCCAGCGTCTCGAACACTGAAGCTTTCTTT. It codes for CSSVSNTEAFF.

This CDR3 is CSARWMGGFTF. The DNA for the CDR3 is TGCAGTGCTAGATGGATGGGGGGATTCACCTTC. The V and J genes are TRBV20-1 and TRBJ1-2; the D gene is possibly TRBD1 (5 bases). The germline CDR1 and CDR2 sequences are DFQATT and SNEGSKA (reference sequence). V shed 2 bases and J shed 13 bases, with 14 bases lying between them. The CDR3 consists of 11 residues.

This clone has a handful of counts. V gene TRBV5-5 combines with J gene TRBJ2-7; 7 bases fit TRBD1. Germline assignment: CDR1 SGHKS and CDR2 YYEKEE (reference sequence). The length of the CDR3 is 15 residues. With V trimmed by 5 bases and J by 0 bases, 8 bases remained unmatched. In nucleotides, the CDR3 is TGTGCCAGCAGTTACTCCGGGACAGTCTCCTACGAGCAGTACTTC. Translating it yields CASSYSGTVSYEQYF.

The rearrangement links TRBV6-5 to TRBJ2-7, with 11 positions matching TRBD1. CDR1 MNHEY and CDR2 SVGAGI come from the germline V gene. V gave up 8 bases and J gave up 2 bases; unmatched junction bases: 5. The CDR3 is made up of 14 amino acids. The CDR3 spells CASRQGQGAYEQYF. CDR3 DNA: TGTGCCAGCCGCCAGGGACAGGGGGCCTACGAGCAGTACTTC.

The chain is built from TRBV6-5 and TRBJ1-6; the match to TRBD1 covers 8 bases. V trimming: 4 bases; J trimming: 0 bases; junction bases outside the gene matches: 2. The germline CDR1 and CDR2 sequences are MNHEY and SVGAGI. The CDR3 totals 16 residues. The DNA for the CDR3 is TGTGCCAGCAGTTCAACAGGGGGCTCCTATAATTCACCCCTCCACTTT. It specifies CASSSTGGSYNSPLHF.

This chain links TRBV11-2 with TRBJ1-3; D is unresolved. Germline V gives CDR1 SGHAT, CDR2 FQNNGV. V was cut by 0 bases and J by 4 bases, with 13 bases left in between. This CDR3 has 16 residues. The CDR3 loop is CASSLEESLIGNTIYF. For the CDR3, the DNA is TGTGCCAGCAGCTTAGAGGAGAGCCTTATAGGAAACACCATATATTTT.

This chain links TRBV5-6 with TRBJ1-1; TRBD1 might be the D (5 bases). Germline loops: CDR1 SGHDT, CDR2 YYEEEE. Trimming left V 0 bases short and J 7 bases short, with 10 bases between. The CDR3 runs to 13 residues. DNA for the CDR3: TGTGCCAGCAGCTTGGAGGGGAACGGTGAAGCTTTCTTT. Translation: CASSLEGNGEAFF. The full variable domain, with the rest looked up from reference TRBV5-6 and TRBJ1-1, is DAGVTQSPTHLIKTRGQQVTLRCSPKSGHDTVSWYQQALGQGPQFIFQYYEEEERQRGNFPDRFSGHQFPNYSSELNVNALLLGDSALYLCASSLEGNGEAFFGQGTRLTVV.

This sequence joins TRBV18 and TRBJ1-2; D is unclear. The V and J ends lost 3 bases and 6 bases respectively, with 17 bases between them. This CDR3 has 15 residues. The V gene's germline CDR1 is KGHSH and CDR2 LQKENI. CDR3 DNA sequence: TGTGCCAGCTCACCGAGCGTAATCTTTGGTGATGGCTACACCTTC. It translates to CASSPSVIFGDGYTF. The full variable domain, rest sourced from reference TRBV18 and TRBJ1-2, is NAGVMQNPRHLVRRRGQEARLRCSPMKGHSHVYWYRQLPEEGLKFMVYLQKENIIDESGMPKERFSAEFPKEGPSILRIQQVVRGDSAAYFCASSPSVIFGDGYTFGSGTRLTVV.

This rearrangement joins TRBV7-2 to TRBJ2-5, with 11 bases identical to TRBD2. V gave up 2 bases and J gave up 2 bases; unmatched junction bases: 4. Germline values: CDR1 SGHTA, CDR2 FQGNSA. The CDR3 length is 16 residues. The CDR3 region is CASSLRLAGGQETQYF. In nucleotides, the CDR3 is TGTGCCAGCAGCTTACGGTTAGCGGGGGGGCAAGAGACCCAGTACTTC.

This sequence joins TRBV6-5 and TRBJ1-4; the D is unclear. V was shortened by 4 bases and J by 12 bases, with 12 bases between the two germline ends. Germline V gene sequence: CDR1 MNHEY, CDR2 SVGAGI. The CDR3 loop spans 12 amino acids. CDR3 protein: CASSSNRVELFF. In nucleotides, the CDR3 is TGTGCCAGCAGTTCCAATCGTGTAGAACTGTTTTTT.

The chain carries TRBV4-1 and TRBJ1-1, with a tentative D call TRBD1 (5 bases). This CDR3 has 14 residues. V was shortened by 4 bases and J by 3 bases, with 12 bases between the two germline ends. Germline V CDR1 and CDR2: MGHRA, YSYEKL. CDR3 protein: CASSRPDMDTEAFF. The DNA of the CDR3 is TGCGCCAGCAGCCGGCCGGACATGGACACTGAAGCTTTCTTT.